This T cell receptor beta chain originates from a study of early T cells in non-severe SARS-CoV-2 infection. Broader study findings: Matching against VDJdb likely underestimated virus-specific expansions, favoring anti-spike CD8.

From the 5' RACE reads, TCRdb called clonotypes with MiXCR, one entry per CDR3 protein. The sample yields roughly 100,000 distinct CDR3 sequences, under 15% seen once. This clonotype was observed at least ten times. Its specificity is unknown. Trimming cost V 6 bases and J 6 bases; bases outside gene matches: 5. CDR1 and CDR2 from the germline V gene are KGHSH and LQKENI. The CDR3 has 13 residues. The sequence derives from an adult who was a healthcare worker with PCR-confirmed SARS-CoV-2 infection or an uninfected control (not recorded which). The sequenced material came from whole blood. The chain uses TRBV18 and TRBJ1-2; 9 positions agree with TRBD1. CDR3 region: CASSPDRGNGYTF. In DNA, the CDR3 is TGTGCCAGCTCCCCCGACAGGGGGAATGGCTACACCTTC.